A single sample gave rise to the 14 T cell receptor beta chains below, sequenced in a study of cytomegalovirus exposure and HLA in healthy donors. Some clones are missing from TCRdb's copy, which holds only in-frame ones; the method was immunoSEQ multiplex PCR. The sample records 120,000 to 150,000 clones, roughly nine tenths being singletons. The sequencing sample was made of PBMCs. Source of these receptors: a young man in good health and CMV-seronegative.

About this clone itself: One end of the junction varies from germline; a read error may be responsible. The chain couples TRBV5-1 to TRBJ2-1, with D perhaps matching TRBD2 (6 bases). CDR1 is SGHRS, CDR2 YFSETQ, per germline. The CDR3 runs 15 residues. As DNA, the CDR3 is TGCGCCAGCAGTTCGGGCGGGGCTACCTACGATGAGCAGTTCTTC. This sequence encodes CASSSGGATYDEQFF.

The J gene is TRBJ1-5, the V gene TRBV19; 8 nucleotides line up with TRBD1. J was trimmed by 2 bases and V by 5 bases; bases with no gene match: 5. This CDR3 spans 15 amino acids. The germline V gene encodes CDR1 LNHDA and CDR2 SQIVND (reference sequence). The CDR3 protein is CASSLQGVGNQPQHF. CDR3 in DNA: TGTGCCAGTAGTTTACAGGGGGTGGGCAATCAGCCCCAGCATTTT.

V gene TRBV5-1 combines with J gene TRBJ2-3; TRBD1 is a possible D gene (5 bases). V lost 0 bases and J 2 bases, leaving 13 bases between the germline ends. The CDR3 is 16 amino acids. Germline CDR1 and CDR2: SGHRS and YFSETQ. CDR3 sequence reads: CASSLGGVWNTDTQYF. The CDR3, as DNA: TGCGCCAGCAGCTTGGGGGGCGTATGGAACACAGATACGCAGTATTTT. The whole variable domain, remainder taken from reference TRBV5-1 and TRBJ2-3, is KAGVTQTPRYLIKTRGQQVTLSCSPISGHRSVSWYQQTPGQGLQFLFEYFSETQRNKGNFPGRFSGRQFSNSRSEMNVSTLELGDSALYLCASSLGGVWNTDTQYFGPGTRLTVL.

This clone was picked up one time. This sequence joins TRBV6-5 and TRBJ2-1; D might be TRBD2 (7 bases). V was cut by 8 bases and J by 10 bases, with 21 bases left in between. Germline values: CDR1 MNHEY, CDR2 SVGAGI. There are 14 residues in the CDR3. The CDR3 DNA sequence: TGTGCCAGCGGCCCCAGTGGGGGGGCAGGAGAGCAGTTCTTC. It translates to CASGPSGGAGEQFF.

This sequence joins TRBV19 and TRBJ2-1, with 9 positions matching TRBD2. This CDR3 spans 17 amino acids. V shed 6 bases and J 0 bases; nucleotides not matched to a gene: 9. In germline, CDR1 is LNHDA, CDR2 SQIVND (reference sequence). The CDR3 sequence is CASRKDIAGVSYNEQFF. CDR3 DNA sequence: TGTGCCAGTAGAAAAGACATAGCGGGGGTCTCCTACAATGAGCAGTTCTTC. The whole variable domain, filled in from reference TRBV19 and TRBJ2-1, reads DGGITQSPKYLFRKEGQNVTLSCEQNLNHDAMYWYRQDPGQGLRLIYYSQIVNDFQKGDIAEGYSVSREKKESFPLTVTSAQKNPTAFYLCASRKDIAGVSYNEQFFGPGTRLTVL.

The genes are TRBV4-2 and TRBJ1-2; D gene ambiguous. Trimming cost V 0 bases and J 5 bases, with 10 bases left between them. The CDR3 runs 14 residues. CDR1 is LGHNA, CDR2 YNFKEQ, per germline. The CDR3 nucleotides are TGTGCCAGCAGCCAAGAGTCGCAGAAGTATGGCTACACCTTC. This codes for CASSQESQKYGYTF.

Written as DNA, the CDR3 is TGTGCCAGCTCACCAGTCAGGGCCTCTATATACGAGCAGTACTTC. Translating it yields CASSPVRASIYEQYF. This rearrangement joins TRBV18 to TRBJ2-7; tentative D call: TRBD1 (5 bases). The CDR3 is 15 residues long. V was pared by 2 bases and J by 4 bases, with 15 bases between. The germline CDR1 and CDR2 sequences are KGHSH and LQKENI.

The J gene is TRBJ1-5, the V gene TRBV11-2; possibly TRBD1 for D (5 bases). Trimming shortened V by 1 base and J by 0 bases, and 7 bases separated the two germline ends. The CDR3 consists of 15 residues. CDR1 is SGHAT and CDR2 is FQNNGV in the germline V gene. The CDR3 loop is CASSLGQFSNQPQHF. The CDR3 coding sequence is TGTGCCAGCAGCTTAGGACAGTTTAGCAATCAGCCCCAGCATTTT.

The chain carries TRBV11-3 and TRBJ2-2; 9 bases agree with TRBD2. The V gene's germline CDR1 is SGHNT and CDR2 YENEEA. Unmatched junction bases numbered 4, after V lost 4 bases and J lost 4 bases. The CDR3 has 15 residues. The CDR3 sequence is CASSSGTSPTGELFF. The CDR3 DNA follows: TGTGCCAGCAGCTCCGGGACTAGCCCCACCGGGGAGCTGTTTTTT.

The V and J genes are TRBV4-1 and TRBJ2-5; D perhaps matches TRBD2 (5 bases). V shed 1 base and J shed 4 bases, with 16 bases lying between them. There are 16 residues in the CDR3. Germline CDR1 is MGHRA and CDR2 is YSYEKL. The CDR3 DNA follows: TGCGCCAGCAGCCAAGTCCCGACGAGGGCGGGAGAGACCCAGTACTTC. It translates to CASSQVPTRAGETQYF.

The rearrangement uses TRBV30 and TRBJ1-1; unclear D gene. The CDR3 extends over 16 amino acids. CDR1 is GTSNPN and CDR2 is SVGIG in the germline V gene (reference sequence). The V end lost 0 bases, the J end lost 0 bases, and 14 bases lay between the germline ends. CDR3: CAWSVRLGALNTEAFF. The CDR3 nucleotides are TGTGCCTGGAGTGTACGGCTGGGAGCCTTGAACACTGAAGCTTTCTTT.

This sequence joins TRBV5-8 and TRBJ1-1; 7 bases line up with TRBD1. This CDR3 has 12 amino acids. CDR1 is SGHTS, CDR2 YDEGEE, per germline. V was clipped by 2 bases and J by 10 bases; unmatched bases: 5. The CDR3 nucleotides are TGTGCCAGCAGCTTTGACAGGGTAGGAGCTTTCTTT. Translated, it gives CASSFDRVGAFF.

The rearrangement joins TRBV7-2 to TRBJ2-2; unclear D gene. The V gene's germline CDR1 is SGHTA and CDR2 FQGNSA. This CDR3 spans 14 amino acids. The V end was cut by 5 bases, the J end by 4 bases, with 11 bases between. As DNA, the CDR3 is TGTGCCAGCAGCCCCTACGACTCCACCGGGGAGCTGTTTTTT. Amino acids: CASSPYDSTGELFF. Full variable domain (remainder filled in from reference TRBV7-2 and TRBJ2-2): GAGVSQSPSNKVTEKGKDVELRCDPISGHTALYWYRQSLGQGLEFLIYFQGNSAPDKSGLPSDRFSAERTGGSVSTLTIQRTQQEDSAVYLCASSPYDSTGELFFGEGSRLTVL.

This clone was recorded a few times. The rearrangement uses TRBV28 and TRBJ2-2; unclear D gene. The CDR3 totals 15 residues. V was clipped by 6 bases and J by 7 bases, with 18 bases between them. Germline V gene sequence: CDR1 MDHEN, CDR2 SYDVKM. The DNA of the CDR3 is TGTGCCAGCAGCCCTTACTGGCAATCGGGCGGGGAGCTGTTTTTT. It specifies CASSPYWQSGGELFF.